Following are 19 T cell receptor beta chains from one sample sequenced in a study of shared clonotypes between healthy human individuals (dated by TCRdb to the early 2020s). The library was prepared using the immunoSEQ multiplex PCR assay. TCRdb limited this immuneACCESS table to in-frame rearrangements with V and J called. A share of clones is missing; checked studies link under half to unresolved V genes, and the rest is unexplained. This sample lists about 1 million clones; 70% to 80% were detected once. Of the sample, roughly 1.5% falls within the top ten clones. The sample taken for sequencing was memory CD4+ T cells sorted from blood. What this sample's cell subset or site label stands for: CD45RA-negative fraction. These receptors came from a man between 18 and 29 years old in good health.

This clone was seen a handful of times. The chain combines TRBV7-9 with TRBJ1-1; D ambiguous. Germline assignment: CDR1 SEHNR and CDR2 FQNEAQ (reference sequence). This CDR3 is built from 13 residues. The V end lost 5 bases, the J end lost 4 bases, and 11 bases lay between the germline ends. The CDR3 spells CASSPRTVTEAFF. Here the CDR3 DNA reads TGTGCCAGCAGCCCGAGGACGGTCACTGAAGCTTTCTTT.

The gene calls are TRBV11-3 and TRBJ2-2; 11 nucleotides agree with TRBD1. This CDR3 is 18 amino acids long. Germline V gene lookup returns CDR1 SGHNT and CDR2 YENEEA. V gave up 5 bases and J gave up 3 bases; unmatched junction bases: 11. The CDR3 here is CASSLGDRGIKYTGELFF. In DNA form, the CDR3 reads TGTGCCAGCAGCCTGGGGGACAGGGGGATTAAATACACCGGGGAGCTGTTTTTT.

The V and J genes are TRBV29-1 and TRBJ2-5; unclear D gene. The CDR3 is 13 residues long. Germline V gene data show CDR1 as SQVTM and CDR2 as ANQGSEA. V lost 2 bases and J 1 base, leaving 8 bases between the germline ends. CDR3 protein: CSVEMGFQETQYF. The CDR3 coding sequence is TGCAGCGTTGAAATGGGATTCCAAGAGACCCAGTACTTC.

CDR3 protein: CSAVGLGALFF. The CDR3, as DNA: TGCAGCGCTGTGGGTCTCGGGGCTCTGTTTTTT. The chain joins TRBV29-1 to TRBJ1-4, with D tentatively TRBD1 (5 bases). V lost 7 bases, J lost 14 bases, and 17 bases lay in between. The CDR3 is 11 amino acids. Germline V lookup: CDR1 SQVTM, CDR2 ANQGSEA.

This clone was observed a handful of times. This rearrangement joins TRBV4-3 to TRBJ2-1, with D unclear. The V gene's germline CDR1 is LGHNA and CDR2 YSLEER. The V end lost 0 bases, the J end lost 6 bases, and 12 bases lay between the germline ends. CDR3 size: 15 residues. Here the CDR3 reads CASSQDRSSRNEQFF. For the CDR3, the DNA is TGCGCCAGCAGCCAAGATCGGAGTAGCCGCAATGAGCAGTTCTTC.

The J gene is TRBJ2-7, the V gene TRBV7-2; TRBD2 is a possible D gene (5 bases). The CDR3 consists of 14 residues. Germline assignment: CDR1 SGHTA and CDR2 FQGNSA. V lost 6 bases, J lost 3 bases, and 15 bases lay in between. CDR3 sequence: CASRDRGPSYEQYF. CDR3 DNA: TGTGCCAGCAGGGACCGGGGTCCCAGCTACGAGCAGTACTTC.

This clone occurred a few times. The V and J genes are TRBV5-1 and TRBJ2-7; maybe TRBD2 (6 bases). The CDR3 runs 13 residues. V lost 1 base, J lost 5 bases, and 10 bases lay in between. Germline V CDR1 and CDR2: SGHRS, YFSETQ. DNA of the CDR3: TGCGCCAGCAGCTTGTGGGGGGTCCACGAGCAGTACTTC. Its translation: CASSLWGVHEQYF.

The rearrangement links TRBV19 to TRBJ1-5, with 7 bases identical to TRBD1. Germline V CDR1 and CDR2: LNHDA, SQIVND (reference sequence). The CDR3 loop spans 15 amino acids. The V segment lost 3 bases and the J segment 7 bases; nucleotides outside the gene matches: 9. This CDR3 reads CASSMKDRRVQPQHF. The CDR3 DNA is TGTGCCAGTAGTATGAAGGACAGGAGGGTCCAGCCCCAGCATTTT.

V usage is TRBV11-1 and J usage is TRBJ2-7; D remains ambiguous. This CDR3 is built from 14 residues. Germline V lookup: CDR1 SGHAT, CDR2 FQDESV (reference sequence). Trimming shortened V by 6 bases and J by 4 bases, and 16 bases separated the two germline ends. CDR3 sequence: CASSIQALGYEQYF. The CDR3 DNA sequence: TGTGCCAGCAGTATTCAGGCTCTCGGTTACGAGCAGTACTTC.

V is TRBV2 and J is TRBJ2-3, with D perhaps TRBD2 (6 bases). This CDR3 region has 15 residues. CDR1 is SNHLY, CDR2 FYNNEI, per germline. With 4 bases removed from V and 5 bases from J, the gap between germline ends came to 16 bases. As DNA, the CDR3 is TGTGCCAGCAGTGCTGTTAGCGGTGCTGGAGATACGCAGTATTTT. Its translation is CASSAVSGAGDTQYF.

This clone was counted at least ten times. The V and J genes are TRBV7-2 and TRBJ2-7; the D gene is possibly TRBD1 (6 bases). Per the germline V gene, CDR1 is SGHTA and CDR2 is FQGNSA. There are 12 residues in the CDR3. V dropped 8 bases and J dropped 0 bases, with 8 bases sitting between them. The CDR3 DNA reads as TGTGCCAGCGGGACACCCTCCTACGAGCAGTACTTC. It encodes CASGTPSYEQYF.

CDR3 nucleotide sequence: TGTGCCAGCAGTTTATCCCAGGGCCCCCTGGGGAATTCACCCCTCCACTTT. It specifies CASSLSQGPLGNSPLHF. V and J are TRBV27 and TRBJ1-6, with D possibly matching TRBD1 (5 bases). The CDR3 covers 17 residues. V was pared by 0 bases and J by 7 bases, with 16 bases between. Germline lookup yields CDR1 MNHEY and CDR2 SMNVEV (reference sequence).

The V call is TRBV11-2, the J call TRBJ1-2; 8 bases map to TRBD1. The length of the CDR3 is 13 residues. Germline trimming cut 2 bases from V and 8 bases from J; bases unmatched to any gene: 4. The germline gives CDR1 SGHAT, CDR2 FQNNGV. The CDR3 spells CASSLKAGGGYTF. CDR3 bases: TGTGCCAGCAGCTTAAAGGCAGGGGGCGGCTACACCTTC.

CDR3 in amino acids: CATSGGTEGQFF. DNA of the CDR3: TGTGCCACAAGCGGGGGGACAGAGGGGCAGTTCTTC. The J gene is TRBJ2-1, the V gene TRBV28, with 9 bases identical to TRBD2. The CDR3 is 12 residues long. V shed 10 bases, J shed 12 bases, and the junction held 10 bases outside the gene matches. Looked up from germline, CDR1 is MDHEN and CDR2 is SYDVKM.

CDR3 residues: CASSLAEGARTEAFF. CDR3 coding DNA: TGCGCCAGCAGCTTGGCCGAGGGCGCTCGGACTGAAGCTTTCTTT. V usage is TRBV5-1 and J usage is TRBJ1-1, with D hard to call. This CDR3 has 15 amino acids. The V end was cut by 0 bases, the J end by 5 bases, with 14 bases between. CDR1 and CDR2 (germline): SGHRS, YFSETQ.

This chain links TRBV30 with TRBJ1-5; 8 positions agree with TRBD1. CDR1 is GTSNPN, CDR2 SVGIG, per germline (reference sequence). CDR3 size: 14 residues. V lost 2 bases to trimming and J lost 6 bases; unmatched junction nucleotides: 6. As DNA, the CDR3 is TGTGCCTGGAGTACCACAGGGGGTCTTCAGCCCCAGCATTTT. The encoded protein is CAWSTTGGLQPQHF.

The V gene is TRBV7-2, the J gene TRBJ1-4; maybe TRBD1 (5 bases). CDR1 and CDR2 (germline): SGHTA, FQGNSA. The CDR3 has 18 residues. V was cut by 4 bases and J by 8 bases, with 26 bases left in between. CDR3 sequence (DNA): TGTGCCAGCAGCTCACACCTCTTTGGCGGGGCGGGTTGGGAAAAACTGTTTTTT. Its protein product is CASSSHLFGGAGWEKLFF.

The chain recombines TRBV2 with TRBJ1-4; TRBD1 agrees at 11 bases. V lost 5 bases, J lost 7 bases, and 3 bases stayed unmatched. Germline lookup yields CDR1 SNHLY and CDR2 FYNNEI. The CDR3 extends over 14 amino acids. The CDR3 DNA sequence: TGTGCCAGCAGTACGGACAGGGGGCGTGAAAAACTGTTTTTT. Protein sequence: CASSTDRGREKLFF.

The chain couples TRBV5-1 to TRBJ2-7; D not resolved. CDR3 length equals 14 residues. Germline V lookup: CDR1 SGHRS, CDR2 YFSETQ. V dropped 5 bases and J dropped 0 bases, with 12 bases sitting between them. CDR3 nucleotides: TGCGCCAGCAGAGGTATCGGTGCCTCCTACGAGCAGTACTTC. Encoded protein: CASRGIGASYEQYF.